This T cell receptor (beta chain) was sequenced during a study of T-cell memory formation after mild COVID-19. Study-level points and caveats: Whereas later expanders leaned CD4+, clones contracting day 15 to 85 showed a balanced CD4/CD8 makeup.

Constant-segment primers served in 5'RACE that generated TCR alpha and TCR beta cDNA libraries bearing sample barcodes and UMIs. TCRdb fed the 5' RACE reads into MiXCR, producing one record per CDR3 protein. Of about 170,000 distinct CDR3 sequences listed, about an eighth are singletons. For this clonotype: Its specificity is not known.

CDR3 length: 13 residues. Between the trimmed V and J ends, which lost 7 bases and 3 bases, there was a span of 11 bases. CDR1 and CDR2 from the germline V gene are SEHNR and FQNEAQ (reference sequence). The receptor was derived from a young man who had mild COVID-19 (a few samples of this study predate the infection). Cell type and time point are not known. Sequenced input: PBMCs or a T cell subset sorted from them (not recorded which). This sequence joins TRBV7-9 and TRBJ2-3, with unresolved D. DNA of the CDR3: TGTGCCAGCACCCAATTGGGGACAGATACGCAGTATTTT. Translating gives CASTQLGTDTQYF.